This entry lists 32 T cell receptor beta chains sequenced from one sample in a study of T cell responses to AZD1222 COVID-19 vaccine. Data came from immunoSEQ multiplex PCR; TCRdb stores just in-frame clones and leaves some out. Its table records more than 110,000 clones. The sample comprised peripheral blood. These receptors were collected from an adult in good health.

The J gene is TRBJ1-5, the V gene TRBV6-6; the match to TRBD1 covers 10 bases. This CDR3 comprises 15 residues. Looked up from germline, CDR1 is MNHNY and CDR2 is SVGAGI (reference sequence). The V segment lost 2 bases and the J segment 7 bases; nucleotides outside the gene matches: 5. The CDR3, as DNA: TGTGCCAGCAGTTACGGGACAGGGGAGCGGCAGCCCCAGCATTTT. This codes for CASSYGTGERQPQHF.

The chain employs TRBV5-6 and TRBJ1-4, with a tentative D call TRBD1 (5 bases). The ends were cut back, 4 bases at V and 8 bases at J, with 12 bases in the middle. CDR1 SGHDT and CDR2 YYEEEE come from the germline V gene. The CDR3 loop spans 13 amino acids. The CDR3 DNA reads as TGTGCCAGCAGCCCGGGACTGGTGGAAAAACTGTTTTTT. Translating it yields CASSPGLVEKLFF.

The chain joins TRBV19 to TRBJ1-1; D remains unclear. From germline, CDR1 is LNHDA and CDR2 SQIVND (reference sequence). The CDR3 covers 12 residues. The V end was cut by 6 bases, the J end by 7 bases, with 12 bases between. The CDR3 spells CASRWAVGEAFF. CDR3 DNA sequence: TGTGCCAGTAGGTGGGCGGTTGGTGAAGCTTTCTTT.

The chain links TRBV7-3 to TRBJ2-2; TRBD1 aligns across 9 bases. CDR1 and CDR2 from the germline V gene are SGHTA and FQGTGA. The CDR3 spans 15 residues. The V and J ends lost 4 bases and 6 bases, in that order; junction bases with no gene match: 6. The CDR3 DNA is TGTGCCAGCAGCTCCCGGGACAGGGCGTCCGGGGAGCTGTTTTTT. Its protein is CASSSRDRASGELFF.

The V and J genes are TRBV11-1 and TRBJ2-2; TRBD1 agrees at 7 bases. This CDR3 region has 12 residues. CDR1 and CDR2 from the germline V gene are SGHAT and FQDESV (reference sequence). Losses at the gene ends were 5 bases for V and 11 bases for J; bases not matched to a gene: 5. The CDR3 region has the DNA TGTGCCAGCAGCCCCACAGGGGACGAGCTGTTTTTT. It translates to CASSPTGDELFF. The entire variable domain, with the rest obtained from reference TRBV11-1 and TRBJ2-2, is as follows: EAEVAQSPRYKITEKSQAVAFWCDPISGHATLYWYRQILGQGPELLVQFQDESVVDDSQLPKDRFSAERLKGVDSTLKIQPAELGDSAMYLCASSPTGDELFFGEGSRLTVL.

The chain employs TRBV7-2 and TRBJ2-7; maybe TRBD1 (5 bases). V lost 3 bases and J 4 bases, leaving 13 bases between the germline ends. CDR1 is SGHTA and CDR2 is FQGNSA in the germline V gene. CDR3 length: 14 residues. The CDR3 DNA is TGTGCCAGCAGCTTCTTCAGGGATCAATACGAGCAGTACTTC. Translated: CASSFFRDQYEQYF.

V and J are TRBV18 and TRBJ2-2; tentative D call: TRBD1 (5 bases). Deletions cut 4 bases from V and 1 base from J, with 7 bases between. The CDR3 covers 14 residues. The germline V gene encodes CDR1 KGHSH and CDR2 LQKENI. The CDR3 DNA follows: TGTGCCAGCTCACTCGACAGGAACACCGGGGAGCTGTTTTTT. This sequence encodes CASSLDRNTGELFF.

In DNA form, the CDR3 reads TGTGCCAGCAGGAGGGGCATGAACACTGAAGCTTTCTTT. It translates to CASRRGMNTEAFF. The rearrangement joins TRBV12-3 or TRBV12-4 to TRBJ1-1; maybe TRBD1 (5 bases). Trimming pared 6 bases from V and 0 bases from J, leaving 8 bases between. The CDR3 consists of 13 residues.

This chain's CDR3 is CASSQESSLETQYF. The CDR3 region has the DNA TGTGCCAGCAGCCAAGAGTCTAGCTTGGAGACCCAGTACTTC. The chain carries TRBV4-2 and TRBJ2-5; D is possibly TRBD2 (5 bases). The CDR3 has 14 amino acids. Germline V gives CDR1 LGHNA, CDR2 YNFKEQ. The V gene lost 0 bases and the J gene lost 5 bases, with 10 bases spanning the gap.

This rearrangement joins TRBV6-1 to TRBJ1-5; the D is unclear. The CDR3 extends over 14 amino acids. Germline V lookup: CDR1 MNHNS, CDR2 SASEGT. The germline V and J ends were trimmed by 3 bases and 0 bases, with 6 bases remaining between them. This CDR3 reads CASSEVYSNQPQHF. The CDR3 DNA is TGTGCCAGCAGTGAGGTCTATAGCAATCAGCCCCAGCATTTT.

This chain uses TRBV3-1 (or the pseudogene TRBV3-2) with TRBJ1-6, with 7 positions matching TRBD1. The CDR3 is 15 amino acids. CDR1 LGHDT and CDR2 YNNKEL come from the germline V gene (reference sequence). Trimming took 2 bases from V and 6 from J; bases not matched to a gene: 4. This CDR3 is CASSQPGDSNSPLHF. CDR3 bases: TGTGCCAGCAGCCAACCAGGGGACAGTAATTCACCCCTCCACTTT.

This CDR3 is CASSLAGTYGYTF. The CDR3 DNA follows: TGTGCCAGCAGTTTAGCCGGAACCTATGGCTACACCTTC. This sequence joins TRBV28 and TRBJ1-2, with unresolved D. V lost 2 bases and J lost 4, with 8 bases in between. Looked up from germline, CDR1 is MDHEN and CDR2 is SYDVKM. This CDR3 has 13 residues.

The rearrangement joins TRBV2 to TRBJ2-5, with D possibly TRBD1 on 6 matching bases. This CDR3 spans 14 amino acids. Between the trimmed V and J ends, which lost 6 bases and 1 base, there was a span of 12 bases. CDR1 and CDR2 from the germline V gene are SNHLY and FYNNEI. The CDR3 loop reads CASRVQGLQETQYF. The DNA for the CDR3 is TGTGCCAGCAGAGTACAGGGTCTCCAAGAGACCCAGTACTTC.

This chain uses TRBV4-1 with TRBJ1-1, with TRBD1 as a possible D gene (6 bases). The germline V and J ends were trimmed by 3 bases and 6 bases, with 14 bases remaining between them. In germline, CDR1 is MGHRA, CDR2 YSYEKL. CDR3 length equals 14 residues. The CDR3 nucleotides are TGCGCCAGCAGCCAGCCGACGGGGGGCTCTGAAGCTTTCTTT. Encoded protein: CASSQPTGGSEAFF.

V and J are TRBV11-2 and TRBJ2-2; D not certain. V lost 5 bases and J lost 2, with 9 bases in between. This CDR3 spans 14 amino acids. The germline CDR1 and CDR2 sequences are SGHAT and FQNNGV. CDR3 sequence: CASSPTRNTGELFF. CDR3 bases: TGTGCCAGCAGCCCTACGAGAAACACCGGGGAGCTGTTTTTT.

V and J are TRBV7-6 and TRBJ1-5, with D unclear. The V gene's germline CDR1 is SGHVS and CDR2 FNYEAQ. Trimming took off 5 bases at V and 3 bases at J, with 8 bases between the two ends. The CDR3 contains 13 residues. CDR3 bases: TGTGCCAGCAGCGTCGGGGACAATCAGCCCCAGCATTTT. Translated, it gives CASSVGDNQPQHF.

The rearrangement uses TRBV9 and TRBJ1-3; unclear D gene. This CDR3 spans 15 amino acids. Germline assignment: CDR1 SGDLS and CDR2 YYNGEE. Trimming removed 5 bases at V and 3 bases at J, with 15 bases between. The CDR3 region is CASSARFRDGNTIYF. The CDR3 bases are TGTGCCAGCAGTGCCAGATTCAGAGATGGAAACACCATATATTTT. Full variable domain (rest looked up from reference TRBV9 and TRBJ1-3): DSGVTQTPKHLITATGQRVTLRCSPRSGDLSVYWYQQSLDQGLQFLIQYYNGEERAKGNILERFSAQQFPDLHSELNLSSLELGDSALYFCASSARFRDGNTIYFGEGSWLTVV.

The V and J genes are TRBV3-1 (or the pseudogene TRBV3-2) and TRBJ2-3; 8 nucleotides align to TRBD2. The J segment lost 2 bases and the V segment lost 0 bases, leaving 7 bases of the junction unmatched. Germline-derived CDR1 and CDR2 are LGHDT and YNNKEL (reference sequence). The CDR3 has 17 amino acids. The CDR3 region has the DNA TGTGCCAGCAGCCAAGATAGGACTAGCTCAGACACAGATACGCAGTATTTT. Protein product: CASSQDRTSSDTDTQYF.

The chain links TRBV4-3 to TRBJ2-5; D is perhaps TRBD2 (6 bases). The CDR3 is 14 residues long. Germline CDR1 is LGHNA and CDR2 is YSLEER. V was cut by 0 bases and J by 4 bases, with 9 bases left in between. For the CDR3, the DNA is TGCGCCAGCAGCCAAGATACTAGCCGAGAGACCCAGTACTTC. Translating it yields CASSQDTSRETQYF.

V usage is TRBV3-1 (or the pseudogene TRBV3-2) and J usage is TRBJ1-3, with D maybe TRBD1 (5 bases). The CDR3 is 15 amino acids. The V end was cut by 2 bases, the J end by 1 base, with 9 bases between. Germline CDR1 is LGHDT and CDR2 is YNNKEL (reference sequence). The CDR3 here is CASSQSAGSGNTIYF. CDR3 in DNA: TGTGCCAGCAGCCAAAGCGCAGGGTCTGGAAACACCATATATTTT.

The chain employs TRBV5-4 and TRBJ2-5; no definite D call. The CDR3 runs 13 residues. Germline V lookup: CDR1 SGHNT, CDR2 YYREEE (reference sequence). V dropped 0 bases and J dropped 2 bases, with 5 bases sitting between them. The CDR3 here is CASSLDVQETQYF. Written as DNA, the CDR3 is TGTGCCAGCAGCTTGGATGTACAAGAGACCCAGTACTTC.

The chain links TRBV6-2 or TRBV6-3 to TRBJ2-7; 9 nucleotides match TRBD1. Per germline, CDR1 MNHEY and CDR2 SVGEGT. V lost 5 bases to trimming and J lost 4 bases; unmatched junction nucleotides: 12. CDR3 length equals 16 residues. CDR3 protein: CASSDVPGQGWYEQYF. The CDR3 DNA reads as TGTGCCAGCAGTGATGTGCCGGGACAGGGTTGGTACGAGCAGTACTTC.

J is TRBJ2-1 and V is TRBV9, with D possibly TRBD2 on 5 matching bases. CDR1 and CDR2 from the germline V gene are SGDLS and YYNGEE. The V end lost 3 bases, the J end lost 7 bases, and 14 bases lay between the germline ends. The CDR3 runs to 14 residues. In nucleotides, the CDR3 is TGTGCCAGCAGCGCCCTAGGGCCGGGGAATGAGCAGTTCTTC. Translated: CASSALGPGNEQFF.

The V call is TRBV7-8, the J call TRBJ1-6; D gene unclear. With 8 bases removed from V and 3 bases from J, the gap between germline ends came to 11 bases. This CDR3 contains 14 residues. Germline CDR1 SGHVS, CDR2 FQNEAQ. CDR3 in amino acids: CASGVTNYNSPLHF. The CDR3 DNA reads TGTGCCAGCGGGGTGACCAACTATAATTCACCCCTCCACTTT.

This chain links TRBV6-2 or TRBV6-3 with TRBJ1-5; no firm D call. In germline, CDR1 is MNHEY, CDR2 SVGEGT. This CDR3 contains 17 residues. Trimming removed 5 bases at V and 0 bases at J, with 17 bases between. This CDR3 reads CASSRLAEAYSNQPQHF. The CDR3 coding sequence is TGTGCCAGCAGTAGACTCGCAGAAGCATATAGCAATCAGCCCCAGCATTTT.

The chain combines TRBV30 with TRBJ2-3; no reliable D call. Trimming shortened V by 0 bases and J by 1 base, and 8 bases separated the two germline ends. The CDR3 covers 14 residues. CDR1 is GTSNPN and CDR2 is SVGIG in the germline V gene (reference sequence). CDR3 sequence (DNA): TGTGCCTGGAGTGTCGACTCCGGCACAGATACGCAGTATTTT. Translated, it gives CAWSVDSGTDTQYF.

The genes are TRBV19 and TRBJ2-3; TRBD2 aligns across 8 bases. The CDR3 extends over 16 amino acids. Germline loops: CDR1 LNHDA, CDR2 SQIVND (reference sequence). V was pared by 5 bases and J by 0 bases, with 7 bases of the junction left unmatched. The CDR3: CASSPRTSPSTDTQYF. The CDR3 DNA sequence: TGTGCCAGTAGTCCCAGGACTAGCCCTAGCACAGATACGCAGTATTTT.

The chain recombines TRBV7-3 with TRBJ2-5; D gene ambiguous. Germline V gives CDR1 SGHTA, CDR2 FQGTGA. This CDR3 contains 15 residues. V was cut by 5 bases and J by 5 bases, with 18 bases left in between. The CDR3 spells CASSPQGNGRETQYF. For the CDR3, the DNA is TGTGCCAGCAGCCCACAAGGCAATGGCCGGGAGACCCAGTACTTC. Variable domain in full (rest from reference TRBV7-3 and TRBJ2-5): GAGVSQTPSNKVTEKGKYVELRCDPISGHTALYWYRQSLGQGPEFLIYFQGTGAADDSGLPNDRFFAVRPEGSVSTLKIQRTERGDSAVYLCASSPQGNGRETQYFGPGTRLLVL.

The chain links TRBV29-1 to TRBJ1-1; 8 bases match TRBD1. Germline assignment: CDR1 SQVTM and CDR2 ANQGSEA. The CDR3 covers 13 residues. The trim removed 6 bases at V and 8 bases at J, leaving 11 bases unmatched. The CDR3 DNA sequence: TGCAGCGTCCTTGGCAGGGGGCCTCTAGAAGCTTTCTTT. This sequence encodes CSVLGRGPLEAFF.

This chain joins TRBV2 and TRBJ1-2; possible D gene TRBD1, 5 bases. Germline V CDR1 and CDR2: SNHLY, FYNNEI. Trimming stripped 2 bases from V and 0 bases from J, with 10 bases between. CDR3 size: 15 residues. The CDR3 DNA reads as TGTGCCAGCAGTGAATTAGAGGGGTCTAACTATGGCTACACCTTC. It codes for CASSELEGSNYGYTF.

On this clone itself: Other DNA sequences within the sample encode an identical CDR3. The V call is TRBV28, the J call TRBJ2-7, with a weak D call TRBD2 (6 bases). The germline V gene has CDR1 MDHEN and CDR2 SYDVKM. V was clipped by 6 bases and J by 6 bases, with 24 bases between them. The CDR3 loop spans 16 amino acids. The CDR3, as DNA: TGTGCCAGCAGCCCGCGGGCGGGGCCCCCCTCGGGCGAGCAGTACTTC. As protein: CASSPRAGPPSGEQYF.

The V and J genes are TRBV2 and TRBJ2-5, with D possibly being TRBD2 (6 bases). This CDR3 has 15 amino acids. The V gene lost 2 bases and the J gene lost 4 bases, with 14 bases spanning the gap. The germline gives CDR1 SNHLY, CDR2 FYNNEI. The DNA of the CDR3 is TGTGCCAGCAGTGAACGAGCCCAGGAGGGAGAGACCCAGTACTTC. Its protein is CASSERAQEGETQYF.